The following is a T cell receptor (beta chain) sequence with its context. The CDR3 is 15 amino acids. The germline CDR1 and CDR2 sequences are SGHNT and YENEEA. Trimming shortened V by 6 bases and J by 0 bases, and 15 bases separated the two germline ends. The data were taken from a study of blood T cell repertoires in COVID-19. Study-level background: Samples came from the United States, Italy and Spain, spanning acute and convalescent COVID-19. The cDNA or gDNA used as material had been derived from T cells, B-cell-depleted T cells, or PBMCs.

Original processing notes: Reference gene primers were amplified, and this amplification served to estimate nucleated cell counts. The repertoire was sequenced with immunoSEQ multiplex PCR; TCRdb's copy has only in-frame clones and lacks some. V and J calls and clone size are given by that table; D and trimming were obtained from the DNA. The sample contains approximately 240,000 clones, 70% to 90% of which appear only once. This chain links TRBV11-3 with TRBJ2-7; D is perhaps TRBD2 (5 bases). Material for sequencing was peripheral blood. This TCR came from a middle-aged woman who had recovered from COVID-19. The DNA of the CDR3 is TGTGCCAGCAGTTACGAGGGCTCCAGCTCCTACGAGCAGTACTTC. Translated, it gives CASSYEGSSSYEQYF.